These 19 T cell receptor beta chains share one sample of origin, sequenced in a study of T cells in Graves' hyperthyroidism and ophthalmopathy. Amplification yielded TCR beta CDR3 regions, with RNA transcripts as the source. Primed by the HTBI set, a first-round RT-PCR was run on the TCR CDR3. Using its own MiXCR run on the multiplex PCR reads, TCRdb lists one record per CDR3 protein. Of around 500,000 distinct CDR3 sequences listed, about 22% were seen once; the top ten hold about half. Sequences were obtained from blood. The receptors shown here come from a woman in her 70s with Graves' ophthalmopathy.

Many counts were recorded for this clonotype. The V and J genes are TRBV12-3 or TRBV12-4 and TRBJ2-7; 9 nucleotides match TRBD1. V was clipped by 6 bases and J by 6 bases; unmatched bases: 9. The CDR3 runs to 14 residues. This chain's CDR3 is CASRTGTGSREQYF. CDR3 sequence (DNA): TGTGCCAGCAGAACCGGGACAGGGTCCCGCGAGCAGTACTTC.

The rearrangement uses TRBV29-1 and TRBJ1-1; D unclear. Trimming cost V 3 bases and J 4 bases, with 15 bases left between them. From germline, CDR1 is SQVTM and CDR2 ANQGSEA. The CDR3 extends over 14 amino acids. CDR3 sequence (DNA): TGCAGCGTTGACGAGGTTTCAGTGTTCACTGAAGCTTTCTTT. Translating it yields CSVDEVSVFTEAFF.

This clonotype was observed a few times. This sequence joins TRBV15 and TRBJ2-4; 7 nucleotides agree with TRBD2. Trimming cost V 0 bases and J 8 bases; bases outside gene matches: 10. The CDR3 runs 16 residues. Germline V gives CDR1 LNHNV, CDR2 YYDKDF (reference sequence). The CDR3 DNA sequence: TGTGCCACCAGCAGAGATTTCGCGGGAGTAATGGACATTCAGTACTTC. Residues: CATSRDFAGVMDIQYF.

This clonotype came up many times. CDR3 coding DNA: TGTGCCAGCAGCTTAGTGGGATACACAGATACGCAGTATTTT. Encoded protein: CASSLVGYTDTQYF. The chain is built from TRBV11-3 and TRBJ2-3; no firm D call. CDR3 length: 14 amino acids. CDR1 is SGHNT, CDR2 YENEEA, per germline. Trimming removed 1 base at V and 2 bases at J, with 7 bases between.

This clonotype was seen at least ten times. The gene calls are TRBV18 and TRBJ1-2; D might be TRBD1 (5 bases). Germline V lookup: CDR1 KGHSH, CDR2 LQKENI. Deletions cut 8 bases from V and 4 bases from J, with 11 bases between. This CDR3 has 12 amino acids. The CDR3 nucleotides read TGTGCCAGCAGCCCAGACAGCTATGGCTACACCTTC. Its translation is CASSPDSYGYTF.

This clonotype has at least ten counts. This chain joins TRBV2 and TRBJ2-7, with D unclear. Germline CDR1 SNHLY, CDR2 FYNNEI. The CDR3 totals 13 residues. The V gene lost 7 bases and the J gene lost 5 bases, with 15 bases spanning the gap. The DNA for the CDR3 is TGTGCCAGCAAAATGGCGGAGAGAAACGAGCAGTACTTC. Translation gives CASKMAERNEQYF.

This clonotype showed up just once. V is TRBV7-2 and J is TRBJ1-1; 10 nucleotides agree with TRBD1. Per germline, CDR1 SGHTA and CDR2 FQGNSA. The CDR3 sequence is 17 residues long. With V trimmed by 3 bases and J by 0 bases, 7 bases remained unmatched. DNA for the CDR3: TGTGCCAGCAGCTTTTCCCGGGACAGGGGAATGAACACTGAAGCTTTCTTT. Translation: CASSFSRDRGMNTEAFF.

The chain has TRBV5-1 and TRBJ2-7; TRBD1 might be the D (6 bases). Germline CDR1 reads SGHRS; CDR2 reads YFSETQ. The CDR3 has 14 amino acids. Trimming removed 0 bases at V and 5 bases at J, with 12 bases between. The CDR3: CASSLVNRANEQYF. The CDR3 DNA follows: TGCGCCAGCAGCTTGGTTAACAGGGCAAACGAGCAGTACTTC.

Only a few counts were recorded for this clonotype. This chain uses TRBV20-1 with TRBJ2-2; no clear D. The germline V gene encodes CDR1 DFQATT and CDR2 SNEGSKA (reference sequence). Trimming removed 1 base at V and 1 base at J, with 7 bases between. CDR3 length: 14 residues. The CDR3 DNA reads as TGCAGTGCTAGAGGGCCGGGGAACACCGGGGAGCTGTTTTTT. As protein: CSARGPGNTGELFF.

In this sample, this clonotype turned up many times. This sequence joins TRBV28 and TRBJ1-2; tentative D call: TRBD1 (6 bases). With 3 bases removed from V and 7 bases from J, the gap between germline ends came to 12 bases. The germline CDR1 and CDR2 sequences are MDHEN and SYDVKM. There are 13 residues in the CDR3. CDR3 sequence (DNA): TGTGCCAGCAGTTTCTCAGGGGCGGGTGGCTACACCTTC. Protein product: CASSFSGAGGYTF.

The chain recombines TRBV6-1 with TRBJ2-7; D gene unclear. The germline CDR1 and CDR2 sequences are MNHNS and SASEGT. The CDR3 runs to 14 residues. V was cut by 8 bases and J by 4 bases, with 18 bases left in between. The CDR3 sequence: CASQPTWKLYEQYF. CDR3 in DNA: TGTGCCAGCCAGCCAACTTGGAAACTGTACGAGCAGTACTTC.

This clonotype was observed a handful of times. The chain has TRBV7-9 and TRBJ1-6, with D perhaps TRBD1 (6 bases). Germline V gene data show CDR1 as SEHNR and CDR2 as FQNEAQ (reference sequence). The germline V and J ends were trimmed by 0 bases and 6 bases, with 9 bases remaining between them. The CDR3 covers 15 residues. The CDR3 reads CASSLAQGTNSPLHF. The CDR3 nucleotides read TGTGCCAGCAGCTTAGCGCAGGGGACTAATTCACCCCTCCACTTT. Combining the CDR3 with reference TRBV7-9 and TRBJ1-6 gives the whole variable domain DTGVSQNPRHKITKRGQNVTFRCDPISEHNRLYWYRQTLGQGPEFLTYFQNEAQLEKSRLLSDRFSAERPKGSFSTLEIQRTEQGDSAMYLCASSLAQGTNSPLHFGNGTRLTVT.

This chain joins TRBV5-1 and TRBJ2-5; D possibly corresponds to TRBD1 (7 bases). V lost 4 bases to trimming and J lost 4 bases, with 17 bases between them. This CDR3 is 15 amino acids long. Germline loops: CDR1 SGHRS, CDR2 YFSETQ. The CDR3 spells CASSQGGVARETQYF. DNA of the CDR3: TGCGCCAGCAGCCAGGGGGGTGTAGCGCGAGAGACCCAGTACTTC.

The rearrangement joins TRBV10-2 to TRBJ2-1; D unresolved. V shed 0 bases and J shed 3 bases, with 12 bases lying between them. Germline CDR1 WSHSY, CDR2 SAAADI. This CDR3 spans 16 amino acids. CDR3 sequence: CASSESILGFYNEQFF. CDR3 DNA sequence: TGCGCCAGCAGTGAGTCAATCCTAGGTTTCTACAATGAGCAGTTCTTC.

This clonotype appeared a few times. The rearrangement uses TRBV6-1 and TRBJ2-4; D is unclear. Germline CDR1 MNHNS, CDR2 SASEGT. V was shortened by 5 bases and J by 5 bases, with 10 bases between the two germline ends. CDR3 length: 13 residues. DNA for the CDR3: TGTGCCAGCAGTACCCAGAACGAAAACATTCAGTACTTC. Translated: CASSTQNENIQYF.

The chain joins TRBV19 to TRBJ1-5; tentative D call: TRBD1 (6 bases). Germline-derived CDR1 and CDR2 are LNHDA and SQIVND (reference sequence). The length of the CDR3 is 15 residues. The V end lost 7 bases, the J end lost 7 bases, and 20 bases lay between the germline ends. The CDR3 spells CASTPGGGHRQPQHF. CDR3 bases: TGTGCCAGTACCCCAGGCGGGGGGCATCGGCAGCCCCAGCATTTT.

This clonotype was recorded many times. The gene calls are TRBV28 and TRBJ2-1, with 9 bases aligning to TRBD1. CDR1 MDHEN and CDR2 SYDVKM come from the germline V gene. CDR3 length: 15 residues. V shed 7 bases, J shed 8 bases, and the junction held 12 bases outside the gene matches. CDR3 bases: TGTGCCAGCACCTCAATCGGGGACAGGGTGGATGAGCAGTTCTTC. Residues: CASTSIGDRVDEQFF. The full variable domain, rest sourced from reference TRBV28 and TRBJ2-1, is DVKVTQSSRYLVKRTGEKVFLECVQDMDHENMFWYRQDPGLGLRLIYFSYDVKMKEKGDIPEGYSVSREKKERFSLILESASTNQTSMYLCASTSIGDRVDEQFFGPGTRLTVL.

The chain joins TRBV20-1 to TRBJ2-3, with 8 positions matching TRBD2. Germline-derived CDR1 and CDR2 are DFQATT and SNEGSKA (reference sequence). V was pared by 6 bases and J by 4 bases, with 12 bases of the junction left unmatched. The CDR3 loop spans 15 amino acids. In DNA form, the CDR3 reads TGCAGTGCCGAGATGGCGGGAGGAGCATCAGATACGCAGTATTTT. Translating gives CSAEMAGGASDTQYF.

This clonotype was recorded a few times. This chain links TRBV19 with TRBJ1-5, with a tentative D call TRBD1 (6 bases). CDR1 is LNHDA, CDR2 SQIVND, per germline (reference sequence). The germline V and J ends were trimmed by 3 bases and 1 base, with 10 bases remaining between them. The CDR3 has 15 residues. CDR3 in DNA: TGTGCCAGTAGTATGAGCAGGGGAAGCAATCAGCCCCAGCATTTT. Translated, it gives CASSMSRGSNQPQHF.